The 15 T cell receptor beta chains below come from one sample, sequenced in a study of OX40 agonist ivuxolimab in advanced cancers. TCRdb's copy holds only in-frame clones and misses some; the assay was immunoSEQ multiplex PCR. Of approximately 77,000 clones listed, 80% to 95% were seen once; the top ten hold 1.5% to 2%. Sample: CD4+ or CD8+ T cells sorted from blood, taken in a trial of the OX40 agonist ivuxolimab. The origin of the receptors is an adult with an advanced solid tumor such as melanoma, head and neck, liver or kidney cancer.

This chain joins TRBV19 and TRBJ2-1, with 9 positions matching TRBD2. CDR3 length equals 15 residues. In germline, CDR1 is LNHDA, CDR2 SQIVND (reference sequence). Trimming cost V 3 bases and J 4 bases; bases outside gene matches: 4. This chain's CDR3 is CASSIPSGTYNEQFF. CDR3 coding DNA: TGTGCCAGTAGTATCCCTAGCGGGACGTACAATGAGCAGTTCTTC.

The chain links TRBV11-2 to TRBJ1-5, with D possibly matching TRBD1 (5 bases). The CDR3 runs to 17 residues. Germline V gene data show CDR1 as SGHAT and CDR2 as FQNNGV. Trimming shortened V by 4 bases and J by 4 bases, and 20 bases separated the two germline ends. The CDR3 sequence: CASSSGPTSRGNQPQHF. CDR3 in DNA: TGTGCCAGCAGCTCGGGACCAACTTCAAGAGGAAATCAGCCCCAGCATTTT.

The chain recombines TRBV11-3 with TRBJ2-7, with 9 nucleotides matching TRBD1. Germline CDR1 reads SGHNT; CDR2 reads YENEEA. The CDR3 covers 17 residues. V dropped 2 bases and J dropped 9; count of bases not matched to a gene: 17. The CDR3 loop reads CASSLHPPGQGAFRQYF. The CDR3, as DNA: TGTGCCAGCAGCTTACACCCCCCGGGACAGGGAGCTTTTAGGCAGTACTTC.

There are a few counts of this clone. The V and J genes are TRBV7-9 and TRBJ1-1; no clear D gene. The V end was cut by 2 bases, the J end by 4 bases, with 17 bases between. Germline assignment: CDR1 SEHNR and CDR2 FQNEAQ (reference sequence). This CDR3 spans 16 amino acids. CDR3 DNA: TGTGCCAGCAGCTTAATGGGAGGTCTGTCGGGCACTGAAGCTTTCTTT. Its translation is CASSLMGGLSGTEAFF.

The chain couples TRBV7-8 to TRBJ2-7, with 7 bases identical to TRBD2. The germline V gene encodes CDR1 SGHVS and CDR2 FQNEAQ. CDR3 size: 14 residues. V lost 6 bases and J lost 6; bases outside the gene matches: 11. The CDR3: CASRGVGRHAEQYF. The CDR3, as DNA: TGTGCCAGCAGAGGGGTCGGGAGGCACGCCGAGCAGTACTTC.

The chain employs TRBV10-3 and TRBJ2-1; D might be TRBD2 (6 bases). In germline, CDR1 is ENHRY, CDR2 SYGVKD. Trimming took 8 bases from V and 0 from J, leaving 11 bases between them. This CDR3 region has 14 residues. The CDR3 here is CAIGGGFSYNEQFF. The CDR3 bases are TGTGCCATCGGGGGAGGCTTCTCCTACAATGAGCAGTTCTTC.

The chain carries TRBV18 and TRBJ2-7, with 7 bases aligning to TRBD2. Trimming removed 4 bases from V and 5 bases from J; junction bases left unmatched: 8. This CDR3 comprises 14 residues. From germline, CDR1 is KGHSH and CDR2 LQKENI. The CDR3 here is CASSLSGRGDEQYF. As DNA, the CDR3 is TGTGCCAGCTCACTTTCAGGGAGGGGCGACGAGCAGTACTTC. Full variable domain (missing parts from reference TRBV18 and TRBJ2-7): NAGVMQNPRHLVRRRGQEARLRCSPMKGHSHVYWYRQLPEEGLKFMVYLQKENIIDESGMPKERFSAEFPKEGPSILRIQQVVRGDSAAYFCASSLSGRGDEQYFGPGTRLTVT.

The chain uses TRBV7-8 and TRBJ2-3, with TRBD1 matching 7 bases. V lost 7 bases to trimming and J lost 0 bases; unmatched junction nucleotides: 10. CDR1 and CDR2 (germline): SGHVS, FQNEAQ. CDR3 size: 16 residues. In nucleotides, the CDR3 is TGTGCCAGCATCAAAAGCCGGGGACAGAGCACAGATACGCAGTATTTT. It specifies CASIKSRGQSTDTQYF.

The chain combines TRBV5-1 with TRBJ2-3; D is unclear. CDR1 is SGHRS and CDR2 is YFSETQ in the germline V gene. The CDR3 contains 16 residues. V was pared by 2 bases and J by 4 bases, with 17 bases between. The CDR3 bases are TGCGCCAGCAGCTTTATGGGCCGTAACCGGGCAGATACGCAGTATTTT. Its translation: CASSFMGRNRADTQYF.

V and J are TRBV2 and TRBJ2-3, with 9 bases lining up with TRBD1. This CDR3 contains 15 residues. The germline CDR1 and CDR2 sequences are SNHLY and FYNNEI. V shed 7 bases, J shed 0 bases, and the junction held 5 bases outside the gene matches. This chain's CDR3 is CASTMDRGSTDTQYF. The DNA of the CDR3 is TGTGCCAGCACTATGGACAGGGGCAGCACAGATACGCAGTATTTT.

The J gene is TRBJ2-5, the V gene TRBV5-1, with 11 bases fitting TRBD2. V gave up 0 bases and J gave up 4 bases; unmatched junction bases: 8. Per germline, CDR1 SGHRS and CDR2 YFSETQ. The CDR3 is 17 residues long. CDR3 protein: CASSLGASGGRIETQYF. The CDR3 region has the DNA TGCGCCAGCAGCTTGGGGGCTAGCGGGGGGCGCATAGAGACCCAGTACTTC.

J is TRBJ1-2 and V is TRBV6-1; 11 nucleotides agree with TRBD1. The CDR3 is 14 residues long. The trim removed 4 bases at V and 4 bases at J, leaving 2 bases unmatched. Per the germline V gene, CDR1 is MNHNS and CDR2 is SASEGT. CDR3 bases: TGTGCCAGCAGTGGTGGGACAGGGGGCTATGGCTACACCTTC. This translates into CASSGGTGGYGYTF.

The V gene is TRBV6-5, the J gene TRBJ2-7, with D maybe TRBD2 (5 bases). CDR3 size: 13 residues. Looked up from germline, CDR1 is MNHEY and CDR2 is SVGAGI. V gave up 6 bases and J gave up 3 bases, with 12 bases separating them. Here the CDR3 DNA reads TGTGCCAGCAGACATGACGGGATCTACGAGCAGTACTTC. Translation gives CASRHDGIYEQYF.

Turning to this clone: The junction does not match germline at one end; this may be a read error. This rearrangement joins TRBV6-4 to TRBJ2-2, with D tentatively TRBD1 (6 bases). This CDR3 has 16 residues. Germline V gene lookup returns CDR1 MRHNA and CDR2 SNTAGT. The CDR3 spells CASISPGQRITGELFF. Written as DNA, the CDR3 is TGTGCCAGTATATCCCCCGGACAGAGAATCACCGGCGAGCTGTTTTTT.

Points on this clone: This same CDR3 is encoded by further DNA sequences in the sample. The rearrangement uses TRBV7-8 and TRBJ2-1, with 11 bases matching TRBD1. V lost 5 bases and J lost 7; bases outside the gene matches: 10. Looked up from germline, CDR1 is SGHVS and CDR2 is FQNEAQ. The CDR3 runs 16 residues. The CDR3 here is CASSHPRTGGGNEQFF. The CDR3 bases are TGTGCCAGCAGCCACCCTCGGACAGGGGGCGGTAATGAGCAGTTCTTC.